These 32 T cell receptor beta chains originate from one sample sequenced in a study of blood T cell repertoires in COVID-19 (dated by TCRdb to about 2020). The library was made by the immunoSEQ multiplex PCR assay. TCRdb mirrors the immuneACCESS table, restricted to in-frame sequences. Some clones are absent from its copies; in checked studies, under half trace to an unresolved V gene, and the reason for the others is unknown. The sample table records about 140,000 clones; roughly 84% of these occur just once. The ten biggest clones cover 4% of the sample. The sequencing sample was made of peripheral blood. The receptors were gathered from an older woman with acute or convalescent COVID-19.

The J gene is TRBJ2-1, the V gene TRBV5-5, with unresolved D. Germline assignment: CDR1 SGHKS and CDR2 YYEKEE (reference sequence). This CDR3 comprises 14 residues. Trimming removed 2 bases at V and 0 bases at J, with 6 bases between. The chain's CDR3 is CASSFVYSYNEQFF. The CDR3 nucleotides read TGTGCCAGCAGCTTTGTCTACTCCTACAATGAGCAGTTCTTC.

The V call is TRBV6-5, the J call TRBJ1-6; TRBD1 aligns across 7 bases. V trimming: 2 bases; J trimming: 9 bases; junction bases outside the gene matches: 4. The CDR3 extends over 14 amino acids. Germline V gene lookup returns CDR1 MNHEY and CDR2 SVGAGI. The CDR3 sequence: CASSYPNRGSPLHF. CDR3 DNA sequence: TGTGCCAGCAGTTACCCCAACAGGGGTTCACCCCTCCACTTT.

V usage is TRBV25-1 and J usage is TRBJ1-1, with 9 nucleotides matching TRBD1. This CDR3 has 17 residues. Germline CDR1 MGHDK, CDR2 SYGVNS. V lost 1 base, J lost 5 bases, and 11 bases stayed unmatched. CDR3 sequence reads: CASSEWVRTGARTEAFF. CDR3 DNA sequence: TGTGCCAGCAGTGAATGGGTTCGGACAGGGGCGAGGACTGAAGCTTTCTTT. The full variable domain, in which reference TRBV25-1 and TRBJ1-1 provide the parts outside the CDR3, is EADIYQTPRYLVIGTGKKITLECSQTMGHDKMYWYQQDPGMELHLIHYSYGVNSTEKGDLSSESTVSRIRTEHFPLTLESARPSHTSQYLCASSEWVRTGARTEAFFGQGTRLTVV.

The chain uses TRBV15 and TRBJ2-3; D might be TRBD2 (6 bases). This CDR3 contains 16 residues. V lost 3 bases to trimming and J lost 5 bases, with 18 bases between them. Per the germline V gene, CDR1 is LNHNV and CDR2 is YYDKDF (reference sequence). This CDR3 reads CATSRGGARLRDTQYF. For the CDR3, the DNA is TGTGCCACCAGCAGGGGAGGTGCTAGATTAAGAGATACGCAGTATTTT.

This clone was picked up one time. The gene calls are TRBV6-2 or TRBV6-3 and TRBJ2-5; 13 nucleotides line up with TRBD2. The V gene's germline CDR1 is MNHEY and CDR2 SVGEGT. CDR3 length equals 16 residues. V shed 5 bases and J 5 bases; nucleotides not matched to a gene: 8. CDR3 DNA: TGTGCCAGCAGTCTCGGACTAGCGGGAGTCTGGGAGACCCAGTACTTC. Its protein product is CASSLGLAGVWETQYF.

The rearrangement uses TRBV28 and TRBJ1-2; TRBD1 is a possible D gene (5 bases). The CDR3 consists of 13 residues. CDR1 and CDR2 (germline): MDHEN, SYDVKM. V lost 2 bases, J lost 4 bases, and 8 bases lay in between. Here the CDR3 DNA reads TGTGCCAGCAGTTTAGGGGGGGGCTATGGCTACACCTTC. It specifies CASSLGGGYGYTF.

The chain has TRBV24-1 and TRBJ2-3; weak D call: TRBD1 (6 bases). The germline CDR1 and CDR2 sequences are KGHDR and SFDVKD. Trimming cost V 0 bases and J 1 base, with 10 bases left between them. The CDR3 runs 16 residues. This CDR3 is CATSDLWGLGTDTQYF. CDR3 coding DNA: TGTGCCACCAGTGATTTGTGGGGGCTTGGCACAGATACGCAGTATTTT.

CDR3 DNA: TGTGCCAGCATCTCATGGGTGGGCAGCGGCGAAGGCTCACCCCTCCACTTT. Translating it yields CASISWVGSGEGSPLHF. The chain employs TRBV7-9 and TRBJ1-6; no firm D call. This CDR3 is 17 amino acids long. Germline CDR1 and CDR2: SEHNR and FQNEAQ (reference sequence). The V gene lost 7 bases and the J gene lost 10 bases, with 26 bases spanning the gap. Variable domain in full (rest from reference TRBV7-9 and TRBJ1-6): DTGVSQNPRHKITKRGQNVTFRCDPISEHNRLYWYRQTLGQGPEFLTYFQNEAQLEKSRLLSDRFSAERPKGSFSTLEIQRTEQGDSAMYLCASISWVGSGEGSPLHFGNGTRLTVT.

V usage is TRBV5-8 and J usage is TRBJ1-5; D may be TRBD1 (6 bases). Between the trimmed V and J ends, which lost 4 bases and 5 bases, there was a span of 10 bases. The germline CDR1 and CDR2 sequences are SGHTS and YDEGEE. CDR3 length: 13 amino acids. CDR3 sequence: CASSGNRDQPQHF. CDR3 in DNA: TGTGCCAGCAGCGGAAACAGGGATCAGCCCCAGCATTTT. The full variable domain, in which reference TRBV5-8 and TRBJ1-5 provide the parts outside the CDR3, is EAGVTQSPTHLIKTRGQQATLRCSPISGHTSVYWYQQALGLGLQFLLWYDEGEERNRGNFPPRFSGRQFPNYSSELNVNALELEDSALYLCASSGNRDQPQHFGDGTRLSIL.

The chain combines TRBV6-2 or TRBV6-3 with TRBJ2-7; D uncertain. Germline values: CDR1 MNHEY, CDR2 SVGEGT. The ends were cut back, 4 bases at V and 3 bases at J, with 10 bases in the middle. This CDR3 is built from 13 residues. The CDR3 is CASSFGTFYEQYF. CDR3 in DNA: TGTGCCAGCAGTTTTGGCACCTTCTACGAGCAGTACTTC.

V usage is TRBV28 and J usage is TRBJ2-7; weak D call: TRBD2 (7 bases). V was clipped by 10 bases and J by 3 bases, with 13 bases between them. The CDR3 extends over 12 amino acids. CDR1 and CDR2 from the germline V gene are MDHEN and SYDVKM. The CDR3 bases are TGTGCCACGGGGGGCCCCAACTACGAGCAGTACTTC. Translating it yields CATGGPNYEQYF.

The chain recombines TRBV27 with TRBJ1-1; TRBD1 aligns across 7 bases. The germline V gene has CDR1 MNHEY and CDR2 SMNVEV (reference sequence). The CDR3 spans 13 residues. V lost 4 bases and J lost 3; bases outside the gene matches: 2. The CDR3 is CASSSGQYTEAFF. CDR3 bases: TGTGCCAGCAGTTCGGGACAGTACACTGAAGCTTTCTTT.

This chain links TRBV3-1 (or the pseudogene TRBV3-2) with TRBJ2-3; TRBD2 aligns across 7 bases. This CDR3 is 14 amino acids long. In germline, CDR1 is LGHDT, CDR2 YNNKEL (reference sequence). V shed 7 bases, J shed 7 bases, and the junction held 11 bases outside the gene matches. The CDR3 DNA follows: TGTGCCAGCACCGGGGCGGGAGCCCCCTATACGCAGTATTTT. Protein sequence: CASTGAGAPYTQYF.

The chain uses TRBV5-1 and TRBJ2-3; 8 bases are a match to TRBD1. This CDR3 is built from 14 residues. With 2 bases clipped from V and 3 bases from J, the junction kept 2 bases outside the gene matches. The germline CDR1 and CDR2 sequences are SGHRS and YFSETQ. The CDR3 sequence is CASSFGQGTDTQYF. The CDR3 nucleotides are TGCGCCAGCAGCTTCGGACAGGGTACAGATACGCAGTATTTT.

J is TRBJ2-1 and V is TRBV10-1; a weak D match, TRBD2 (5 bases). The CDR3 runs to 17 residues. V was shortened by 2 bases and J by 0 bases, with 14 bases between the two germline ends. Per the germline V gene, CDR1 is WNHNN and CDR2 is SYGVQD (reference sequence). The CDR3, as DNA: TGCGCCAGCAGTGAGCCGAAGGATGGGAGCTCCTACAATGAGCAGTTCTTC. Amino acid sequence: CASSEPKDGSSYNEQFF.

This clone was seen only a few times. This chain connects TRBV13 to TRBJ2-1, with 12 bases aligning to TRBD2. This CDR3 has 19 amino acids. Per the germline V gene, CDR1 is PRHDT and CDR2 is FYEKMQ (reference sequence). V lost 1 base, J lost 4 bases, and 11 bases stayed unmatched. CDR3 in amino acids: CASSLETPQTSGSYNEQFF. The CDR3 DNA is TGTGCCAGCAGCTTAGAGACCCCGCAGACTAGCGGGAGTTACAATGAGCAGTTCTTC.

This rearrangement joins TRBV24-1 to TRBJ2-3; D possibly corresponds to TRBD2 (5 bases). The V end lost 4 bases, the J end lost 0 bases, and 16 bases lay between the germline ends. The CDR3 length is 17 residues. Germline assignment: CDR1 KGHDR and CDR2 SFDVKD. The CDR3 protein is CATSDPAFTGSTDTQYF. The DNA for the CDR3 is TGTGCCACCAGTGACCCCGCCTTCACGGGAAGCACAGATACGCAGTATTTT.

The genes are TRBV10-3 and TRBJ1-2; 9 bases are shared with TRBD1. V gave up 0 bases and J gave up 2 bases; unmatched junction bases: 7. Germline V CDR1 and CDR2: ENHRY, SYGVKD. The CDR3 has 17 residues. The CDR3 protein is CAISESNRGQGNYGYTF. DNA of the CDR3: TGTGCCATCAGTGAGTCGAATAGGGGACAGGGCAACTATGGCTACACCTTC.

The gene calls are TRBV6-2 or TRBV6-3 and TRBJ2-1; the match to TRBD2 covers 7 bases. From germline, CDR1 is MNHEY and CDR2 SVGEGT. This CDR3 comprises 16 residues. V shed 5 bases, J shed 0 bases, and the junction held 7 bases outside the gene matches. CDR3 in amino acids: CASSGTSESSYNEQFF. The DNA of the CDR3 is TGTGCCAGCAGTGGCACTAGCGAGAGCTCCTACAATGAGCAGTTCTTC.

V usage is TRBV11-2 and J usage is TRBJ2-1, with D perhaps matching TRBD1 (5 bases). The germline gives CDR1 SGHAT, CDR2 FQNNGV. The V end lost 6 bases, the J end lost 6 bases, and 15 bases lay between the germline ends. CDR3 length equals 14 residues. The CDR3 sequence is CASRRTTGLNEQFF. The CDR3 coding sequence is TGTGCCAGCAGACGAACAACAGGCCTCAATGAGCAGTTCTTC.

The sample holds one count of this clone. The genes are TRBV4-1 and TRBJ2-3; no clear D. V dropped 1 base and J dropped 0 bases, with 8 bases sitting between them. This CDR3 is 15 amino acids long. CDR1 is MGHRA, CDR2 YSYEKL, per germline. The CDR3, as DNA: TGCGCCAGCAGCCAAGGGGTAGCTAGCACAGATACGCAGTATTTT. Translating it yields CASSQGVASTDTQYF.

The CDR3 DNA follows: TGTGCCAGCAGCTTATTGGGTCAGGGAAACTTCTATGGCTACACCTTC. This codes for CASSLLGQGNFYGYTF. The chain carries TRBV7-9 and TRBJ1-2; TRBD1 might be the D (5 bases). CDR1 is SEHNR, CDR2 FQNEAQ, per germline (reference sequence). The CDR3 length is 16 residues. Trimming took off 2 bases at V and 4 bases at J, with 17 bases between the two ends.

This chain connects TRBV15 to TRBJ1-1; D is possibly TRBD1 (6 bases). Looked up from germline, CDR1 is LNHNV and CDR2 is YYDKDF (reference sequence). Trimming removed 9 bases at V and 2 bases at J, with 13 bases between. The CDR3 spans 13 residues. CDR3: CATNRDSNTEAFF. The CDR3 DNA is TGTGCCACAAACAGGGATAGTAACACTGAAGCTTTCTTT.

This chain links TRBV7-9 with TRBJ2-1; possible D gene TRBD2, 6 bases. Germline CDR1 and CDR2: SEHNR and FQNEAQ (reference sequence). V lost 5 bases, J lost 12 bases, and 23 bases lay in between. This CDR3 comprises 15 residues. The CDR3, as DNA: TGTGCCAGCAGCCCCCCGATAATCGCGGGAAGGTGGCAGTTCTTC. Protein product: CASSPPIIAGRWQFF.

There are a few counts of this clone. The V gene is TRBV10-1, the J gene TRBJ2-7, with 10 bases fitting TRBD1. Germline CDR1 reads WNHNN; CDR2 reads SYGVQD (reference sequence). V lost 6 bases, J lost 5 bases, and 7 bases stayed unmatched. The CDR3 length is 14 residues. CDR3 residues: CASSDRGPLNEQYF. Here the CDR3 DNA reads TGCGCCAGCAGCGACAGGGGGCCTCTAAACGAGCAGTACTTC.

This chain joins TRBV12-3 or TRBV12-4 and TRBJ1-2; TRBD1 matches at 7 bases. Unmatched junction bases numbered 4, after V lost 3 bases and J lost 6 bases. CDR3 length equals 13 residues. CDR3 sequence reads: CASSFSGGHGYTF. The CDR3 DNA sequence: TGTGCCAGCAGTTTCTCAGGGGGGCATGGCTACACCTTC.

This chain uses TRBV10-3 with TRBJ2-2, with 10 bases lining up with TRBD2. V dropped 9 bases and J dropped 7; count of bases not matched to a gene: 5. The CDR3 runs 13 residues. Germline V lookup: CDR1 ENHRY, CDR2 SYGVKD. The CDR3 region has the DNA TGTGCCATAGAGCGGGAGGGAATCGGGGAGCTGTTTTTT. Translating it yields CAIEREGIGELFF.

J is TRBJ1-4 and V is TRBV27; TRBD1 matches 9 bases. The CDR3 covers 15 residues. The V gene's germline CDR1 is MNHEY and CDR2 SMNVEV (reference sequence). After removal of 5 bases from V and 7 bases from J, the junction contained 8 bases not matched to a gene. As DNA, the CDR3 is TGTGCCAGCAGTCCTAACAGGGGGCTTAGTGAAAAACTGTTTTTT. It translates to CASSPNRGLSEKLFF. Full variable domain (rest looked up from reference TRBV27 and TRBJ1-4): EAQVTQNPRYLITVTGKKLTVTCSQNMNHEYMSWYRQDPGLGLRQIYYSMNVEVTDKGDVPEGYKVSRKEKRNFPLILESPSPNQTSLYFCASSPNRGLSEKLFFGSGTQLSVL.

This clone was observed once. The chain recombines TRBV28 with TRBJ2-7, with 8 bases identical to TRBD1. Germline-derived CDR1 and CDR2 are MDHEN and SYDVKM. The CDR3 extends over 16 amino acids. Trimming removed 5 bases from V and 2 bases from J; junction bases left unmatched: 11. DNA for the CDR3: TGTGCCAGCAGTCCCCAGCCCGGGACAGGCCCCTACGAGCAGTACTTC. Translated, it gives CASSPQPGTGPYEQYF.

This clone was picked up one time. V usage is TRBV19 and J usage is TRBJ1-2, with 8 nucleotides matching TRBD1. The CDR3 length is 13 residues. J gave up 4 bases and V 3 bases, and 1 base lay outside the gene matches. Germline V gene data show CDR1 as LNHDA and CDR2 as SQIVND (reference sequence). CDR3 residues: CASSMDRAYGYTF. For the CDR3, the DNA is TGTGCCAGTAGTATGGACAGGGCCTATGGCTACACCTTC.

This clone has ten or more counts. J is TRBJ2-5 and V is TRBV10-3; 8 bases agree with TRBD2. Per the germline V gene, CDR1 is ENHRY and CDR2 is SYGVKD. This CDR3 has 15 residues. V lost 3 bases and J lost 5; bases outside the gene matches: 8. The CDR3 loop reads CAISDTTSGGETQYF. CDR3 coding DNA: TGTGCCATCAGTGACACCACTAGCGGTGGGGAGACCCAGTACTTC.

This clone was recorded a few times. The chain is built from TRBV9 and TRBJ2-2; 14 bases align to TRBD2. The CDR3 totals 19 residues. Germline CDR1 and CDR2: SGDLS and YYNGEE. Trimming took 5 bases from V and 4 from J; bases not matched to a gene: 13. CDR3 amino acids: CASSLGTSGRRLGTGELFF. CDR3 nucleotides: TGTGCCAGCAGTCTTGGGACTAGCGGGAGAAGATTGGGCACCGGGGAGCTGTTTTTT.